The present T cell receptor beta chain was sequenced within a study of control samples from healthy donors and cancer patients (dated by TCRdb to about 2020). Note on this clone: What this receptor recognizes is not known. There are no base qualities to consult, and no much larger clone falls within one base.

To prepare the library, the immunoSEQ multiplex PCR assay was applied. Held by TCRdb, this immuneACCESS table contains in-frame sequences only and omits some clones. Under half of the omission traces to an unresolved V gene where checked; the cause of the rest is unknown. The sample has about 180,000 clones on record, 90% of them singletons. Clones ranked in the top ten supply about 1.4% of the sample. At the junction V is shortened by 4 bases and J by 11 bases, with 12 bases in between. CDR1 and CDR2 are drawn from the germline V gene: SNHLY, FYNNEI. The CDR3 sequence holds 12 residues, the cysteine and phenylalanine included. Of the read, only the CDR3 DNA is kept; its 36 bases are in frame from base 1.

The TCR comes from a woman between 45 and 60 years old in good health. The sequence joins TRBV2 to TRBJ1-5, with no D gene named confidently. Sample: blood. The DNA reads as follows: TGTGCCAGCAGTGCCCCACCCCAAGCCCAGCATTTT. Its amino acids are CASSAPPQAQHF.